This is a list of T cell receptor beta chains from one sample in a study of T-cell reconstitution after alpha-beta-depleted transplantation in children. One entry per CDR3 protein, called by TCRdb with MiXCR from the PCR reads. The profile covers some 300,000 distinct CDR3 sequences, with about a tenth appearing a single time and around 2.3% taken by the ten largest. Sequencing was performed on PBMCs from the stem cell graft donor, taken from the stem cell graft. The receptor set was obtained from a human donor who donated a stem cell graft to a child with acute lymphoblastic leukemia. The CDR3 runs from the conserved cysteine through the conserved F or W.

j_call	v_call	cdr3_aa
TRBJ2-1	TRBV7-9	CASSGTSGSNEQLF
TRBJ2-3	TRBV9	CASSPGQGTTDTQYF
TRBJ2-3	TRBV15	CATSRGTITDTQYF
TRBJ2-5	TRBV7-2	CASSPQTSGYGETQYF
TRBJ2-3	TRBV20-1	CSAQTSGRVGDTQYF
TRBJ2-2	TRBV12-3/TRBV12-4	CASRDTSGRSTGELFF
TRBJ1-6	TRBV6-1	CASSDRGPSPLHF
TRBJ1-2	TRBV20-1	CSGRETNYGYTF
TRBJ1-1	TRBV29-1	CSVDGGNTEAFF
TRBJ2-5	TRBV12-3/TRBV12-4	CASSSWTGQETQYF
TRBJ2-7	TRBV5-1	CASSPPGLSYEQYF
TRBJ2-7	TRBV5-6	CASSLEGLAGGDGYEQYF
TRBJ2-5	TRBV15	CATSRDPTAQETQYF
TRBJ2-1	TRBV5-1	CASSLAIGSSSGRANEQFF
TRBJ2-7	TRBV27	CASGFTGEQYF
TRBJ2-1	TRBV7-7	CASTQSYNEQFF
TRBJ1-1	TRBV12-3/TRBV12-4	CAIRVGTEAFF
TRBJ1-1	TRBV12-3/TRBV12-4	CASRETEAFF
TRBJ2-1	TRBV11-2	CASSQRTSGNSYNEQFF
TRBJ2-7	TRBV6-1	CASSLGRGASYEQYF
TRBJ2-3	TRBV5-1	CASSIGRSSDTQYF
TRBJ2-5	TRBV5-1	CASAGADLRETQYF
TRBJ2-3	TRBV20-1	CSARSGTAGTDTQYF
TRBJ2-6	TRBV11-2	CASSLPPGANVLTF
TRBJ1-1	TRBV2	CASTVNMNTEAFF
TRBJ2-5	TRBV21-1	CASSKAVVGSGQGETQYF
TRBJ2-7	TRBV29-1	CSVGTGSSYEQYF
TRBJ2-1	TRBV7-2	CASGTSGSNEQFF
TRBJ2-7	TRBV28	CASSLRTGESSYEQYF
TRBJ2-3	TRBV3-1	CASSRDSGDRTDTQYF
TRBJ2-3	TRBV5-1	CASRRSGEQYF
TRBJ1-6	TRBV6-5	CASSYADDYNSPLHF
TRBJ2-1	TRBV7-2	CASSLARGSSYNEQFF
TRBJ1-1	TRBV7-2	CASSERQGTEAFF
TRBJ2-1	TRBV28	CASSFRVMSLAVEDLMGRYEQFF
TRBJ2-5	TRBV20-1	CSASYKGRETQYF
TRBJ1-1	TRBV6-5	CASSSQGVAEAFF
TRBJ2-6	TRBV7-9	CASTHTGGIGANVLTF
TRBJ1-1	TRBV7-2	CASSQSVGLTEAFF
TRBJ2-4	TRBV5-1	CASSPEVQGVSNIQYF
TRBJ2-3	TRBV4-2	CASSQDRPAGVADTQYF